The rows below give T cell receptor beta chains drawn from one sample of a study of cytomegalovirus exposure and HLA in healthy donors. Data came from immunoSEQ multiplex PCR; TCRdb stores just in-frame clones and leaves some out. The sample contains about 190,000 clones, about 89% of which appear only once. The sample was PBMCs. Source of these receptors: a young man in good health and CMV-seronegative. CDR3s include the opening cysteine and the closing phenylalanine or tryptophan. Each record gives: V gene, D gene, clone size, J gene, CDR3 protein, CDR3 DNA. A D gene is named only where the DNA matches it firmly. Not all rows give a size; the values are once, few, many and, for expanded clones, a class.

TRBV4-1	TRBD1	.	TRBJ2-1	CASTRTGGTYNEQFF	TGCGCCAGCACCAGGACAGGTGGGACCTACAATGAGCAGTTCTTC
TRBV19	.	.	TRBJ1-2	CASSQRSYGYTF	TGTGCCAGTAGCCAGCGTAGCTATGGCTACACCTTC
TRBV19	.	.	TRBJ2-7	CASRAGPGEQYF	TGTGCCAGTAGGGCGGGGCCGGGGGAGCAGTACTTC
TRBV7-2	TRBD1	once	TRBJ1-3	CASSKSTGGSGNTIYF	TGTGCCAGCAGCAAGTCGACAGGGGGCTCTGGAAACACCATATATTTT
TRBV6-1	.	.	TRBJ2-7	CASRAGDSGYEQYF	TGTGCCAGCAGGGCTGGTGATAGCGGCTACGAGCAGTACTTC
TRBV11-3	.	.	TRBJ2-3	CASSLGAPRFRGDTQYF	TGTGCCAGCAGCTTGGGGGCCCCTCGGTTTAGGGGCGATACGCAGTATTTT
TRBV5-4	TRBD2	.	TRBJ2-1	CASSSSSGMSYNEQFF	TGTGCCAGCAGCTCCTCTAGCGGGATGTCCTACAATGAGCAGTTCTTC
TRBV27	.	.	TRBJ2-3	CASSFSGDTDTQYF	TGTGCCAGCAGTTTTTCCGGGGACACAGATACGCAGTATTTT
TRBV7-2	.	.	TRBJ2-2	CASSPEMTGELFF	TGTGCCAGCAGCCCGGAGATGACCGGGGAGCTGTTTTTT
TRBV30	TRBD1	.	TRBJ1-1	CAWSPQGGTEAFF	TGTGCCTGGAGTCCCCAGGGGGGCACTGAAGCTTTCTTT
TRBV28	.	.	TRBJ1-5	CASTKAGLLEALSHQPQHF	TGTGCCAGCACCAAAGCGGGGCTCCTAGAGGCCCTCTCTCATCAGCCCCAGCATTTT
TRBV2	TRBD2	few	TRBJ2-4	CASSERTGTSGGADGTKNIQYF	TGTGCCAGCAGTGAGAGAACCGGGACTAGCGGGGGGGCCGATGGGACCAAAAACATTCAGTACTTC
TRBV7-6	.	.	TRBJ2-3	CASSLDLVRFTDTQYF	TGTGCCAGCAGCTTAGATTTAGTACGGTTCACAGATACGCAGTATTTT
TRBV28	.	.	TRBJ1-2	CASSSGYGYTF	TGTGCCAGCAGTTCCGGCTATGGCTACACCTTC
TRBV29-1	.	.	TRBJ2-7	CSVSGTQLYEQYF	TGCAGCGTCTCCGGGACACAACTGTACGAGCAGTACTTC
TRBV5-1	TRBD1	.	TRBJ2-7	CASSLRDRGHEQYF	TGCGCCAGCAGCTTGCGGGACAGGGGCCACGAGCAGTACTTC
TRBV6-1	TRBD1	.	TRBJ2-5	CASSGWDRDGEETQYF	TGTGCCAGCAGTGGTTGGGACAGGGATGGTGAGGAGACCCAGTACTTC
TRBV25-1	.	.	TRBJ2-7	CASLSSTETYEQYF	TGTGCCAGCTTATCCTCAACGGAGACCTACGAGCAGTACTTC
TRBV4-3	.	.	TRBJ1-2	CASGVSSSGGDGYTF	TGCGCCAGCGGAGTCTCGAGTTCGGGAGGCGATGGCTACACCTTC
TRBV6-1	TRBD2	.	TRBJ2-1	CASSEGPRELEQFF	TGTGCCAGCAGTGAAGGACCGCGGGAGCTTGAGCAGTTCTTC
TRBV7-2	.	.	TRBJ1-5	CASSLELNQPQHF	TGTGCCAGCAGCTTAGAACTGAATCAGCCCCAGCATTTT
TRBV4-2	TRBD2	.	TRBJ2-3	CASSPGLVERVDTQYF	TGTGCCAGCAGCCCCGGACTAGTCGAAAGGGTAGATACGCAGTATTTT
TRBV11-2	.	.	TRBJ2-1	CASSLGVTGEWGNEQFF	TGTGCCAGCAGCTTGGGGGTGACGGGAGAATGGGGCAATGAGCAGTTCTTC
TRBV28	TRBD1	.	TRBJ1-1	CASSPLGTGGHTEAFF	TGTGCCAGCAGTCCCCTGGGGACAGGGGGTCACACTGAAGCTTTCTTT
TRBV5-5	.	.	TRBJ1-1	CASSPGQGSTEAFF	TGTGCCAGCAGCCCAGGCCAGGGTAGCACTGAAGCTTTCTTT
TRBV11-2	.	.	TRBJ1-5	CASSFGVDQPQHF	TGTGCCAGCAGCTTCGGGGTGGATCAGCCCCAGCATTTT
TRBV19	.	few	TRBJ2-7	CASSDISYEQYF	TGTGCCAGTTCGGACATCTCCTACGAGCAGTACTTC
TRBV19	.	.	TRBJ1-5	CASSIRGRTVGNQPQHF	TGTGCCAGTAGTATTCGAGGCAGGACAGTGGGCAATCAGCCCCAGCATTTT
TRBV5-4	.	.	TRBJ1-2	CASSFTDNYGYTF	TGTGCCAGCAGCTTTACAGATAACTATGGCTACACCTTC
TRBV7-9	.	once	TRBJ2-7	CASSAPGGEQYF	TGTGCCAGCAGCGCGCCTGGAGGCGAGCAGTACTTC
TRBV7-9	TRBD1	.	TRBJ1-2	CASSLTGGYGYTF	TGTGCCAGCAGCCTTACAGGGGGGTATGGCTACACCTTC
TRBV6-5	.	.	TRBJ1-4	CASSAWGGEDEKLFF	TGTGCCAGCTCGGCATGGGGAGGGGAGGATGAAAAACTGTTTTTT
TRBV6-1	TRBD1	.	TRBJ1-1	CASSGIMGQVNTEAFF	TGTGCCAGCAGTGGGATCATGGGACAGGTGAACACTGAAGCTTTCTTT
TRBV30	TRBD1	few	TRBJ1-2	CAWIPQGDYGYTF	TGTGCCTGGATCCCACAGGGGGACTATGGCTACACCTTC
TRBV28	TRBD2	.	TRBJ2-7	CATRPLAGGDEQYF	TGTGCCACCCGCCCTCTGGCGGGAGGGGACGAGCAGTACTTC
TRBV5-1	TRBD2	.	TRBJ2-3	CASSLGGLAGGQGDTQYF	TGCGCCAGCAGCTTGGGGGGACTAGCGGGGGGGCAAGGAGATACGCAGTATTTT
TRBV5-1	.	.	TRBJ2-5	CASSPPTRTQETQYF	TGCGCCAGCAGCCCTCCGACTCGAACCCAAGAGACCCAGTACTTC
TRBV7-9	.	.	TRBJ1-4	CASSFQATATNEKLFF	TGTGCCAGCAGCTTCCAGGCGACAGCAACTAATGAAAAACTGTTTTTT
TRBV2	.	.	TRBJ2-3	CASSDYSSSTDTQYF	TGTGCCAGCAGTGACTATAGTTCGAGCACAGATACGCAGTATTTT
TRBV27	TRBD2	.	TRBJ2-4	CASSLTSGVGGNIQYF	TGTGCCAGCAGTTTAACTAGCGGGGTAGGAGGAAACATTCAGTACTTC
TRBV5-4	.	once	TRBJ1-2	CATTLYSSSLRGYTF	TGTGCCACTACCCTCTACTCGTCGTCTTTGCGTGGCTACACCTTC
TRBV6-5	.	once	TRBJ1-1	CASSSLRGADTEAFF	TGTGCCAGCAGTAGCCTTCGGGGGGCGGACACTGAAGCTTTCTTT
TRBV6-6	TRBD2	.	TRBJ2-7	CASSYELAGDEQYF	TGTGCCAGCAGTTACGAACTAGCGGGGGACGAGCAGTACTTC
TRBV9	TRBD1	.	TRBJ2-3	CASSPGGDRGYTQYF	TGTGCCAGCAGCCCAGGGGGGGACAGGGGGTATACGCAGTATTTT
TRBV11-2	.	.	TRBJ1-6	CASSLAGVNSPLHF	TGTGCCAGCAGCTTAGCAGGGGTTAATTCACCCCTCCACTTT
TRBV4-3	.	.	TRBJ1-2	CASSQGASGGYGYTF	TGCGCCAGCAGCCAGGGGGCTTCTGGGGGATATGGCTACACCTTC
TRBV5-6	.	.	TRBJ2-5	CASSLSPIVDGGAAETQYF	TGTGCCAGCAGCTTGTCCCCAATTGTCGATGGGGGGGCCGCAGAGACCCAGTACTTC
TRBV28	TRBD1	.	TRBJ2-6	CASSSLGQGRGGANVLTF	TGTGCCAGCAGTTCCTTAGGACAGGGGAGGGGTGGGGCCAACGTCCTGACTTTC
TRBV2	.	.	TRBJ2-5	CASSGQVGKETQYF	TGTGCCAGCAGTGGACAGGTCGGGAAAGAGACCCAGTACTTC
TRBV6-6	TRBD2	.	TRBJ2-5	CASTRGGTQETQYF	TGTGCCAGCACTCGCGGGGGAACCCAAGAGACCCAGTACTTC
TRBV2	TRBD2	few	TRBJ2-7	CASSSGTSGTLTYEQYF	TGTGCCAGCAGTTCCGGGACTAGCGGGACCTTAACCTACGAGCAGTACTTC